The TCR beta chain under discussion was sequenced for a study of cytomegalovirus exposure and HLA in healthy donors (dated by TCRdb to about 2017). Describing the broader study: The 650 to 800 repertoires of the first cohort and the roughly 120 validation repertoires were produced on the same platform, according to a later analysis. The study aimed to test whether cataloging public T cell receptors could reveal signatures of past pathogen exposure. Along with the approximately 650-subject first cohort, a separate validation cohort of roughly 110 different subjects was used. To predict cytomegalovirus infection status, the study brought together high-throughput TCR immunosequencing, statistical association of individual TCRs with disease status, and machine learning. Study-wide conclusions, independent of this receptor: Of the cluster scores, roughly 95% were above 0 in a later analysis, which found that TCRs clustered in the first cohort also tended to co-occur in the roughly 130 validation repertoires. It was suggested by the authors that the approach could potentially be generalized to other disease states and immunological phenotypes. The study listed 150 to 200 TCR beta chains as associated with cytomegalovirus. Most TCR sequences were seen in very few donors, while some public TCRs were found in many individuals. A few of the identified cytomegalovirus-associated TCR beta chains were confirmed in vitro to be specific for cytomegalovirus antigens. A later analysis had no HLA typing for the validation cohort, so co-occurrence there was scored across all 130 or so repertoires. Cytomegalovirus status was reported to be diagnosed by the classifier with high specificity and sensitivity in both the original and validation cohorts.

The donors were included in the validation cohort of approximately 130 subjects, a group kept apart from the roughly 670-subject first cohort. Reading the germline V gene gives CDR1 SGHRS and CDR2 YFSETQ. The trim is 9 bases for V and 5 bases for J, with a gap of 17 bases between the germline ends. The CDR3 has 13 amino acids, counting the end cysteine and phenylalanine. The only DNA kept is the CDR3, 39 bases in frame from the first base. The library relied on the immunoSEQ multiplex PCR assay. Concerning the study's data processing: A statistical classification framework was built to diagnose cytomegalovirus status from the catalog of TCR beta chain sequences. TCRdb carries this immuneACCESS record with in-frame sequences only. Its versions omit some clonotypes, under half of them owing to an unresolved V gene in the studies checked, with the rest unexplained. D and trimming come from the DNA, and the V and J calls and clone size come from that table. A total of 170,000 or so clones appear in this sample, about four fifths of them only once. The biggest ten clones account for roughly 2.8% of the sample.

Comment on this clone: No cognate antigen has been identified for it. No base-level quality is on record; no much larger clone is a single base apart.

The sequencing input was PBMCs. Recombination linked TRBV5-1 to TRBJ2-5, with no D gene named confidently. The receptor comes from a woman under 30 in good health and CMV-seropositive. The nucleotide sequence reads as follows: TGCGCCACAACCGAACCGGCCGGGGAGACCCAGTACTTC. This codes for CATTEPAGETQYF.